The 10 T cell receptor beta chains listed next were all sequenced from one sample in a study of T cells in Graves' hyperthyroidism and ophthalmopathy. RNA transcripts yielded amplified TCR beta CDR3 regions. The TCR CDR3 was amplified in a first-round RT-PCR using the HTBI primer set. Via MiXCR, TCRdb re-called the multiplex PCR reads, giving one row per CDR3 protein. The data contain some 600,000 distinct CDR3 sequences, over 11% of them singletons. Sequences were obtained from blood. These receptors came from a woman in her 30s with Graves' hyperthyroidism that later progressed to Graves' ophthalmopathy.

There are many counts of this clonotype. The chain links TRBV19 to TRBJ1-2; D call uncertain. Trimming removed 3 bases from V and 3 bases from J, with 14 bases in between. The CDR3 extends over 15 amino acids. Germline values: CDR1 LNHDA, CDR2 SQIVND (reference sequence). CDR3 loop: CASSISGSFDYGYTF. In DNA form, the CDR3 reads TGTGCCAGTAGTATTTCCGGCAGCTTTGACTATGGCTACACCTTC. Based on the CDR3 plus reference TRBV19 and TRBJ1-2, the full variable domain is DGGITQSPKYLFRKEGQNVTLSCEQNLNHDAMYWYRQDPGQGLRLIYYSQIVNDFQKGDIAEGYSVSREKKESFPLTVTSAQKNPTAFYLCASSISGSFDYGYTFGSGTRLTVV.

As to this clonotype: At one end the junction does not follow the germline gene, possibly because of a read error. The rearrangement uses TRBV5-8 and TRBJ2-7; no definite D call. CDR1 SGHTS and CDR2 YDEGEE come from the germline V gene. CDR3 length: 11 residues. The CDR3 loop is CASSLAYGQYF. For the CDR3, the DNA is TGTGCCAGCAGCTTGGCCTACGGGCAGTACTTC.

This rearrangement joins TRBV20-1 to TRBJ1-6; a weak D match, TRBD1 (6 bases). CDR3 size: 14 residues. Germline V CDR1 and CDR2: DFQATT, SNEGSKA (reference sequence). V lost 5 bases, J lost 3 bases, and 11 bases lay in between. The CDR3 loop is CSAGRTDYNSPLHF. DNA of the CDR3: TGCAGTGCTGGTAGGACAGACTATAATTCACCCCTCCACTTT.

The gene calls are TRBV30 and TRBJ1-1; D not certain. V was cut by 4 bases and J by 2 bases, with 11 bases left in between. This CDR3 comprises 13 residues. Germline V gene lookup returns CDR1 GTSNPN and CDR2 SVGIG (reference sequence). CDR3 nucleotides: TGTGCCTGGATACGCGCGGGAAACACTGAAGCTTTCTTT. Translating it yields CAWIRAGNTEAFF.

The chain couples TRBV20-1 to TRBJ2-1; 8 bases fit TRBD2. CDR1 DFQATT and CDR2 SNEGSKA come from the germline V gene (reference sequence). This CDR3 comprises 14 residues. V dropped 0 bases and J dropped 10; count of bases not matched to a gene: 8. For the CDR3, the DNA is TGCAGTGCTAGAGAGACTAGCGACCCGAGCGAGCAGTTCTTC. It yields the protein CSARETSDPSEQFF.

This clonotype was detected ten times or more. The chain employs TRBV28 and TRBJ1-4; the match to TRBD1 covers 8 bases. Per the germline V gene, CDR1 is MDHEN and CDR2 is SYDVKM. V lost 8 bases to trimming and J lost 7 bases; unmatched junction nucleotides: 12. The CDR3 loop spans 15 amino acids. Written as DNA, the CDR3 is TGTGCCAGCTTCCCCATCGACAGGGGTGGTGAAAAACTGTTTTTT. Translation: CASFPIDRGGEKLFF.

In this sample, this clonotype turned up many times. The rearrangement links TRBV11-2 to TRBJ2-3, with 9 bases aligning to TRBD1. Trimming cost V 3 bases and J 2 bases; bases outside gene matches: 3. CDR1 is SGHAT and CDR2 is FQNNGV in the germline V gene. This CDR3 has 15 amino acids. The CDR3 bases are TGTGCCAGCAGCTTCCGGGACAGGGCCACAGATACGCAGTATTTT. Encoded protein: CASSFRDRATDTQYF.

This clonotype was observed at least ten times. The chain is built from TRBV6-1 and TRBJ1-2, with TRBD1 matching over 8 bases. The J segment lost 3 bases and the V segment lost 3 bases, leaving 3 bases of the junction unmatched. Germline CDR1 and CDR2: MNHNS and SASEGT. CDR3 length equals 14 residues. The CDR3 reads CASSEDREDYGYTF. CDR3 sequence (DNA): TGTGCCAGCAGTGAGGACAGGGAGGACTATGGCTACACCTTC.

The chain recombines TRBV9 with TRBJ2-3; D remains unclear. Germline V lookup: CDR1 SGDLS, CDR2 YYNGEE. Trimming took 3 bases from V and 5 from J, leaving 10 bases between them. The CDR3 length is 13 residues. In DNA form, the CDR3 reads TGTGCCAGCAGCGGAAACCCGGGAGATACGCAGTATTTT. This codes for CASSGNPGDTQYF.

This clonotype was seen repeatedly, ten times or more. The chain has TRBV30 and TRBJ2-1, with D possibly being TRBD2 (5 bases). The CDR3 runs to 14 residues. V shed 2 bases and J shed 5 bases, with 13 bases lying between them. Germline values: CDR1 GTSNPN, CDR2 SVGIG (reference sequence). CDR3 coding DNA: TGTGCCTGGAGTCTCCCGGAGCGGAACAATGAGCAGTTCTTC. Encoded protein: CAWSLPERNNEQFF.